This TCR beta chain was recovered during a study of T cells in Graves' hyperthyroidism and ophthalmopathy. Study in general: Before any treatment, at initial diagnosis, peripheral blood was collected.

The CDR3 runs to 16 residues. Germline loops: CDR1 SGHRS, CDR2 YFSETQ. J was trimmed by 6 bases and V by 6 bases; bases with no gene match: 14. For Graves' hyperthyroidism to be stable, ophthalmopathy could not progress within 18 months. The CDR3 regions of TCR beta were amplified from RNA transcripts. Using the HTBI primer set, a first-round RT-PCR was run on the TCR CDR3. TCRdb passed the multiplex PCR reads through MiXCR, listing each CDR3 protein once. The sample carries over 200,000 distinct CDR3 sequences, around 16% recorded once. V is TRBV5-1 and J is TRBJ2-1, with 8 bases that match TRBD2. The origin of this receptor is a man aged 35-49 years with Graves' hyperthyroidism. Source material: blood. For the CDR3, the DNA is TGCGCCAGCAACACGAGACCGGGACTAGGGGTCAATGAGCAGTTCTTC. Residues: CASNTRPGLGVNEQFF.